The 20 T cell receptor beta chains below were found in one sample sequenced in a study of metastatic and nonmetastatic thyroid tumors. TCRdb called clones again from the PCR reads with MiXCR. The sample has thousands of clones, 35% to 40% seen once. Patients were all untreated before their thyroid surgery. Sequences were obtained from tumor tissue. These receptors all come from a female donor with papillary thyroid cancer or a benign thyroid nodule (not recorded which). Some clones in this sample may be carry-over from other donors' samples.

This clone showed up just a few times. The chain joins TRBV28 to TRBJ2-7, with TRBD2 matching 10 bases. CDR3 length: 14 residues. CDR1 is MDHEN, CDR2 SYDVKM, per germline. V was clipped by 9 bases and J by 4 bases; unmatched bases: 9. The chain's CDR3 is CASSGLAGVYEQYF. The DNA of the CDR3 is TGTGCCAGTTCGGGGCTAGCGGGAGTATACGAGCAGTACTTC.

The chain is built from TRBV12-3 or TRBV12-4 and TRBJ2-2; D gene ambiguous. The CDR3 extends over 16 amino acids. V lost 5 bases, J lost 0 bases, and 13 bases lay in between. The CDR3 DNA sequence: TGTGCCAGCAGTCCCTTGACGACCGCGAACACCGGGGAGCTGTTTTTT. Protein sequence: CASSPLTTANTGELFF.

The chain recombines TRBV18 with TRBJ2-5; 10 bases fit TRBD1. Germline CDR1 is KGHSH and CDR2 is LQKENI. V shed 5 bases and J 5 bases; nucleotides not matched to a gene: 5. The CDR3 covers 14 residues. CDR3 protein: CASSRQGARETQYF. The CDR3 bases are TGTGCCAGCTCAAGACAGGGGGCAAGGGAGACCCAGTACTTC.

V is TRBV11-2 and J is TRBJ2-3; 9 bases map to TRBD2. With 5 bases clipped from V and 2 bases from J, the junction kept 5 bases outside the gene matches. CDR3 length: 15 amino acids. Germline-derived CDR1 and CDR2 are SGHAT and FQNNGV. The CDR3: CASSTSGRYTDTQYF. CDR3 nucleotide sequence: TGTGCCAGCAGCACCAGCGGGAGGTACACAGATACGCAGTATTTT. The whole variable domain, remainder taken from reference TRBV11-2 and TRBJ2-3, is EAGVAQSPRYKIIEKRQSVAFWCNPISGHATLYWYQQILGQGPKLLIQFQNNGVVDDSQLPKDRFSAERLKGVDSTLKIQPAKLEDSAVYLCASSTSGRYTDTQYFGPGTRLTVL.

The CDR3 loop is CSAYQGDSLQTQYF. In DNA, the CDR3 is TGCAGTGCTTACCAGGGGGATAGTTTGCAGACCCAGTACTTC. The V call is TRBV20-1, the J call TRBJ2-5; 7 bases fit TRBD1. The germline gives CDR1 DFQATT, CDR2 SNEGSKA (reference sequence). CDR3 length: 14 residues. J was trimmed by 6 bases and V by 5 bases; bases with no gene match: 12.

This clone is labeled large. The chain employs TRBV6-1 and TRBJ2-7, with 10 bases lining up with TRBD2. Germline CDR1 MNHNS, CDR2 SASEGT. CDR3 length equals 17 residues. V lost 1 base to trimming and J lost 9 bases; unmatched junction nucleotides: 15. CDR3 amino acids: CASSEGAWSGRARGQYF. The CDR3 bases are TGTGCCAGCAGTGAAGGCGCGTGGAGCGGGAGGGCCCGTGGGCAGTACTTC.

The chain uses TRBV6-2 or TRBV6-3 and TRBJ1-1; possibly TRBD1 for D (5 bases). CDR1 and CDR2 from the germline V gene are MNHEY and SVGEGT. V gave up 9 bases and J gave up 6 bases, with 17 bases separating them. The length of the CDR3 is 13 residues. The CDR3 spells CARNPKGAAEAFF. For the CDR3, the DNA is TGTGCCAGAAACCCAAAAGGGGCAGCTGAAGCTTTCTTT.

The CDR3 region has the DNA TGCGCCAGCAGCCCTGGCAGGGGGGAGCTGTTTTTT. Protein sequence: CASSPGRGELFF. The chain is built from TRBV4-3 and TRBJ2-2; D is ambiguous. Per germline, CDR1 LGHNA and CDR2 YSLEER. Trimming stripped 4 bases from V and 8 bases from J, with 8 bases between. This CDR3 comprises 12 residues.

A word on this clone: Just one base apart from a much larger clone, this may be a read error. The conserved final phenylalanine or tryptophan is absent from the CDR3, which likely points to a read error. Because the CDR3's place on the DNA is in doubt, the DNA is left out and the CDR3 is given as listed by TCRdb. The rearrangement joins TRBV5-4 to TRBJ1-1. The CDR3 totals 10 residues, both ends included. Germline loops: CDR1 SGHNT, CDR2 YYREEE (reference sequence). The CDR3 reads CASGSDPQSL.

About this clone itself: The final CDR3 position lacks the conserved phenylalanine or tryptophan, pointing to a likely read error. J is TRBJ2-1 and V is TRBV11-2, with 13 nucleotides matching TRBD2. The CDR3 contains 17 residues. Germline V CDR1 and CDR2: SGHAT, FQNNGV. The CDR3 sequence is CASSTGLAGVPYNKQFL. CDR3 DNA: TGTGCCAGCAGCACCGGACTAGCGGGAGTGCCATACAATAAGCAGTTCCTC.

J is TRBJ2-5 and V is TRBV18, with 11 bases fitting TRBD1. This CDR3 has 16 amino acids. The germline gives CDR1 KGHSH, CDR2 LQKENI. V lost 0 bases, J lost 2 bases, and 2 bases stayed unmatched. This CDR3 reads CASSPPGQGGQETQYF. CDR3 DNA: TGTGCCAGCTCACCACCGGGACAGGGGGGGCAAGAGACCCAGTACTTC.

The chain couples TRBV30 to TRBJ1-1, with 7 bases aligning to TRBD1. Trimming at V came to 7 bases and at J to 1 base, leaving 9 bases not matched to a gene. Germline assignment: CDR1 GTSNPN and CDR2 SVGIG (reference sequence). The CDR3 sequence is 14 residues long. The CDR3 region has the DNA TGTGCCTTCACGGCGGGGACAGAGAACACTGAAGCTTTCTTT. It specifies CAFTAGTENTEAFF.

This clone has only one observation. The V gene is TRBV9, the J gene TRBJ1-2; D is ambiguous. V was clipped by 0 bases and J by 3 bases, with 15 bases between them. The CDR3 loop spans 16 amino acids. Germline CDR1 reads SGDLS; CDR2 reads YYNGEE. In DNA form, the CDR3 reads TGTGCCAGCAGCGTAGGGGAGGAGCCCCGGTACTATGGCTACACCTTC. Translating gives CASSVGEEPRYYGYTF.

This clone has more than one count but fewer than ten. The chain employs TRBV27 and TRBJ2-7, with TRBD1 identical over 7 bases. V shed 6 bases, J shed 2 bases, and the junction held 16 bases outside the gene matches. Germline lookup yields CDR1 MNHEY and CDR2 SMNVEV (reference sequence). The CDR3 is 17 residues long. CDR3 sequence: CASSFTSTGVIPYEQYF. In DNA, the CDR3 is TGTGCCAGCAGCTTCACCTCAACAGGGGTGATACCCTACGAGCAGTACTTC.

The chain recombines TRBV18 with TRBJ2-1, with D maybe TRBD1 (6 bases). This CDR3 has 12 amino acids. Germline assignment: CDR1 KGHSH and CDR2 LQKENI. V lost 5 bases to trimming and J lost 7 bases, with 9 bases between them. The CDR3 DNA reads TGTGCCAGCTCAGCACAGGGAAATGAGCAGTTCTTC. This codes for CASSAQGNEQFF.

This clone is medium-sized within its sample. The V call is TRBV6-1, the J call TRBJ2-3, with D hard to call. Trimming removed 5 bases at V and 2 bases at J, with 14 bases between. Per the germline V gene, CDR1 is MNHNS and CDR2 is SASEGT. The CDR3 is 15 residues long. CDR3 residues: CASSSTTASTDTQYF. The CDR3 DNA reads TGTGCCAGCAGTTCCACCACCGCGTCCACAGATACGCAGTATTTT.

This clone was observed a few times. CDR3 sequence reads: CASSLNPRGPAYTGELFF. CDR3 bases: TGTGCCAGCAGTCTAAACCCGAGGGGGCCGGCATACACCGGGGAGCTGTTTTTT. The chain recombines TRBV28 with TRBJ2-2, with TRBD1 matching over 7 bases. The CDR3 has 18 amino acids. Germline values: CDR1 MDHEN, CDR2 SYDVKM. V was pared by 5 bases and J by 3 bases, with 15 bases of the junction left unmatched.

For this clone: An end of the junction does not agree with germline; a read error may underlie this. The gene calls are TRBV12-3 or TRBV12-4 and TRBJ2-3; TRBD2 might be the D (5 bases). The CDR3 is 15 amino acids. The CDR3 sequence: CASSYSASSTDTQYF. DNA of the CDR3: TGTGCCAGCAGTTATAGCGCGTCTAGCACAGATACGCAGTACTTT.

The chain links TRBV6-1 to TRBJ2-7; D might be TRBD2 (5 bases). The CDR3 sequence is 13 residues long. CDR1 is MNHNS, CDR2 SASEGT, per germline. The V end lost 4 bases, the J end lost 1 base, and 8 bases lay between the germline ends. In nucleotides, the CDR3 is TGTGCCAGCAGTGCCCCGGGATCCTACGAGCAGTACTTC. This translates into CASSAPGSYEQYF.

J is TRBJ2-1 and V is TRBV11-2, with 10 bases that match TRBD1. This CDR3 has 15 amino acids. V gave up 2 bases and J gave up 6 bases; unmatched junction bases: 4. Germline loops: CDR1 SGHAT, CDR2 FQNNGV. This CDR3 reads CASSLRQGAGNEQFF. CDR3 bases: TGTGCCAGCAGCTTAAGACAGGGGGCCGGCAATGAGCAGTTCTTC.